This T cell receptor (beta chain) was observed in a study of blood T cells in healthy people across ages. Broader study findings: The study lacked donor CMV status, which possibly confounded expanded clonotype changes.

The V end was cut by 5 bases, the J end by 3 bases, with 10 bases between. The CDR3 contains 13 residues. On this clonotype: The antigen is unknown.

Through a sample-barcoded 5' primer and a J-beta primer mix, a second PCR was run for 7 to 11 cycles. TCRdb re-derived calls from the 5' RACE reads in MiXCR, one entry per CDR3 protein. Found here are some 930,000 distinct CDR3 sequences, 25% to 35% of them singletons; the top ten hold about a tenth. The data were also submitted as part of a second study, on T cells of mothers and their children.

The specimen was blood. This sequence joins TRBV12-3 or TRBV12-4 and TRBJ1-1; D not certain. This TCR was recovered from a woman aged 40 to 55 in good health. CDR3 sequence reads: CASSSRTYTEAFF. The CDR3 DNA follows: TGTGCCAGCAGTAGCCGGACTTACACTGAAGCTTTCTTT.